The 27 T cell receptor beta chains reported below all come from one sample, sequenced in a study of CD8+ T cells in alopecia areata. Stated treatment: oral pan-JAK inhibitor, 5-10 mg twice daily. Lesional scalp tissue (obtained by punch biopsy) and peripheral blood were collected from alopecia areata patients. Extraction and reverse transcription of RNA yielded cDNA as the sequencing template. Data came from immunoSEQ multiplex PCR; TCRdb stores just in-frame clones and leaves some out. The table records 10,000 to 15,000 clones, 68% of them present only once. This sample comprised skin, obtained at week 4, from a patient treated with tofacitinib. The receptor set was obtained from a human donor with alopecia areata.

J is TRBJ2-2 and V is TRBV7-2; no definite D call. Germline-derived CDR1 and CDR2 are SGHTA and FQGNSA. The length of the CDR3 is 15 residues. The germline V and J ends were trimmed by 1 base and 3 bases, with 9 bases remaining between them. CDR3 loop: CASSLVVRDTGELFF. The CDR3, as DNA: TGTGCCAGCAGCTTAGTCGTTAGGGACACCGGGGAGCTGTTTTTT.

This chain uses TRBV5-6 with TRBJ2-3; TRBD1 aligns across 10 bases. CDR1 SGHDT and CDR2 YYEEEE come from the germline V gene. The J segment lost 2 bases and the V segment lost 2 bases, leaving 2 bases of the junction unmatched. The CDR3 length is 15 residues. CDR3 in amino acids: CASSFGTGATDTQYF. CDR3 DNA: TGTGCCAGCAGCTTTGGGACAGGGGCCACAGATACGCAGTATTTT.

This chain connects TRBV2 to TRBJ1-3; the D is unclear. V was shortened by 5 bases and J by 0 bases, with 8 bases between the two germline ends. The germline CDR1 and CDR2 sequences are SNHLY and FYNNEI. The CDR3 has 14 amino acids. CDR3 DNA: TGTGCCAGCAGTTTGGTCTTCTCTGGAAACACCATATATTTT. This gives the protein CASSLVFSGNTIYF.

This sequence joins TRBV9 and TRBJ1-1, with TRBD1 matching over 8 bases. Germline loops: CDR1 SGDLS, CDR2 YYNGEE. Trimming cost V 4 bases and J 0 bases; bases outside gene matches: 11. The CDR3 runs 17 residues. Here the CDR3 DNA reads TGTGCCAGCAGCTCCCTCGGACAGGGCATTATGAACACTGAAGCTTTCTTT. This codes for CASSSLGQGIMNTEAFF. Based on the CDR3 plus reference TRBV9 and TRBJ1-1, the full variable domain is DSGVTQTPKHLITATGQRVTLRCSPRSGDLSVYWYQQSLDQGLQFLIQYYNGEERAKGNILERFSAQQFPDLHSELNLSSLELGDSALYFCASSSLGQGIMNTEAFFGQGTRLTVV.

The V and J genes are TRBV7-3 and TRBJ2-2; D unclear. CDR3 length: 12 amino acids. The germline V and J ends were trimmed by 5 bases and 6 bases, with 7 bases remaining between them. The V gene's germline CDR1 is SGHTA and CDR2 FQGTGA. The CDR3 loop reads CASSRPPGELFF. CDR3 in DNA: TGTGCCAGCAGCCGCCCCCCCGGGGAGCTGTTTTTT. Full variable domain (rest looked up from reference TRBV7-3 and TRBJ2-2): GAGVSQTPSNKVTEKGKYVELRCDPISGHTALYWYRQSLGQGPEFLIYFQGTGAADDSGLPNDRFFAVRPEGSVSTLKIQRTERGDSAVYLCASSRPPGELFFGEGSRLTVL.

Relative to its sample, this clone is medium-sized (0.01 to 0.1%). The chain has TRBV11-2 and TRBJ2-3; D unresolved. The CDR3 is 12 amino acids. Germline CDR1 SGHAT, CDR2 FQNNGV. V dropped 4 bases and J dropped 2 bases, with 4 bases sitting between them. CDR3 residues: CASSSSTDTQYF. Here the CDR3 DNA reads TGTGCCAGCAGCTCGTCCACAGATACGCAGTATTTT.

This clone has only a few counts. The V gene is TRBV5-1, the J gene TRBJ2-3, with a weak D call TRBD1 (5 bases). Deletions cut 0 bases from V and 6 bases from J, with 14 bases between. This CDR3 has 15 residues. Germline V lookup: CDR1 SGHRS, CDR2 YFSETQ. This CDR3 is CASSLADSHRDTQYF. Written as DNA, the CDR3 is TGCGCCAGCAGCTTGGCCGACAGTCATCGGGATACGCAGTATTTT.

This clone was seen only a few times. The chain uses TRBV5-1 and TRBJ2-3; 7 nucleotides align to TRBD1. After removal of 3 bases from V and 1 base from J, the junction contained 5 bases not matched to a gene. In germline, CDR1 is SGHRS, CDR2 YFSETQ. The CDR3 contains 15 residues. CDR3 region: CASSSTGEGTDTQYF. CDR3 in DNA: TGCGCCAGCAGCTCAACAGGGGAAGGCACAGATACGCAGTATTTT.

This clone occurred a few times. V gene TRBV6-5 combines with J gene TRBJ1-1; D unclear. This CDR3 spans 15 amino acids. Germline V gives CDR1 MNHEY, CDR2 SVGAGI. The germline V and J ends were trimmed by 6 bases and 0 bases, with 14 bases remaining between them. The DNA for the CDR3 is TGTGCCAGCAGCCACCTAGGAGGCATGAACACTGAAGCTTTCTTT. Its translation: CASSHLGGMNTEAFF.

CDR3: CASSLIPGTLNTEAFF. As DNA, the CDR3 is TGTGCCAGCAGCTTAATCCCCGGGACCCTGAACACTGAAGCTTTCTTT. This chain links TRBV7-8 with TRBJ1-1; maybe TRBD1 (5 bases). The germline V gene encodes CDR1 SGHVS and CDR2 FQNEAQ. V lost 2 bases to trimming and J lost 0 bases, with 13 bases between them. The CDR3 consists of 16 residues.

DNA of the CDR3: TGTGCCAGCACCCCCGGACTAGGATACACTGAAGCTTTCTTT. Amino acid sequence: CASTPGLGYTEAFF. V usage is TRBV6-5 and J usage is TRBJ1-1; D gene unclear. This CDR3 region has 14 residues. V lost 7 bases to trimming and J lost 3 bases, with 15 bases between them. CDR1 and CDR2 from the germline V gene are MNHEY and SVGAGI.

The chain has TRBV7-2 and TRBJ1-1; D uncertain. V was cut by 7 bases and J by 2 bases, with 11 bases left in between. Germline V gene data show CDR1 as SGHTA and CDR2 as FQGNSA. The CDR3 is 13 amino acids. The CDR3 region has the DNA TGTGCCAGCACCTTGACGGGAAACACTGAAGCTTTCTTT. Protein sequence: CASTLTGNTEAFF.

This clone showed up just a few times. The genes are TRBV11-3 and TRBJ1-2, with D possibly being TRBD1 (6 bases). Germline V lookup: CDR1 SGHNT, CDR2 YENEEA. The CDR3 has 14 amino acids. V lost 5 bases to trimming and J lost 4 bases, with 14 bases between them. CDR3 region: CASSTDRTRYGYTF. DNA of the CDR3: TGTGCCAGCAGCACAGACAGGACACGCTATGGCTACACCTTC.

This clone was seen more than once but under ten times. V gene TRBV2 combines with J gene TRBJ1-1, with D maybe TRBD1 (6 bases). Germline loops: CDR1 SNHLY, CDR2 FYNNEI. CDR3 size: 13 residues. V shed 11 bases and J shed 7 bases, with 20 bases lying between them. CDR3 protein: CASGAEVRLEAFF. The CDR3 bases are TGTGCCTCGGGGGCGGAGGTTCGACTTGAAGCTTTCTTT.

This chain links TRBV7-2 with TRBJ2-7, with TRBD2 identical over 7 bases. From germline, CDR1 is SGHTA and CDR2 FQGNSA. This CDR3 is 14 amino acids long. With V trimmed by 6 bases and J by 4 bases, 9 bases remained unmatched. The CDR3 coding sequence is TGTGCCAGCAGGCCCCCAAGCGGGGAATACGAGCAGTACTTC. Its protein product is CASRPPSGEYEQYF.

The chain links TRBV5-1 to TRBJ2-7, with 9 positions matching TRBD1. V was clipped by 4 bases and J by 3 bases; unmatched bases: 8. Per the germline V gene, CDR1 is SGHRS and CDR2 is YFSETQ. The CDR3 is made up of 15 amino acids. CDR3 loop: CASSQTGTGYYEQYF. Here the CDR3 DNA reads TGCGCCAGCAGCCAGACCGGGACAGGGTACTACGAGCAGTACTTC.

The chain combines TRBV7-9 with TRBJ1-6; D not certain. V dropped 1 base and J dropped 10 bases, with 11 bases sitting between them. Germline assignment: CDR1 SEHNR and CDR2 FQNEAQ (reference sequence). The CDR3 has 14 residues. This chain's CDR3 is CASSLVEVGSPLHF. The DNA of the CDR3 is TGTGCCAGCAGCTTAGTGGAGGTAGGATCACCCCTCCACTTT. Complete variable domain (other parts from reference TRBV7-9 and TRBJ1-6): DTGVSQNPRHKITKRGQNVTFRCDPISEHNRLYWYRQTLGQGPEFLTYFQNEAQLEKSRLLSDRFSAERPKGSFSTLEIQRTEQGDSAMYLCASSLVEVGSPLHFGNGTRLTVT.

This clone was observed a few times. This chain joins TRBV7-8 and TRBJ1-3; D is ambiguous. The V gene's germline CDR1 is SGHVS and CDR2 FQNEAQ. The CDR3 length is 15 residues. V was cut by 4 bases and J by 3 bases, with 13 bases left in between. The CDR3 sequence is CASSSYNTFGNTIYF. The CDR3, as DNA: TGTGCCAGCAGCTCCTACAACACCTTTGGAAACACCATATATTTT. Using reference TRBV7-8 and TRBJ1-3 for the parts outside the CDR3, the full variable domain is GAGVSQSPRYKVAKRGQDVALRCDPISGHVSLFWYQQALGQGPEFLTYFQNEAQLDKSGLPSDRFFAERPEGSVSTLKIQRTQQEDSAVYLCASSSYNTFGNTIYFGEGSWLTVV.

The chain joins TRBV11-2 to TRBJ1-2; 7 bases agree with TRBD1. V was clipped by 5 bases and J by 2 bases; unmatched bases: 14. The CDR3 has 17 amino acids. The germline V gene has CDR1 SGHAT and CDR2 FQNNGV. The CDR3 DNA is TGTGCCAGCAGCAGACCGGGACAGCGGCCTATAAACTATGGCTACACCTTC. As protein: CASSRPGQRPINYGYTF.

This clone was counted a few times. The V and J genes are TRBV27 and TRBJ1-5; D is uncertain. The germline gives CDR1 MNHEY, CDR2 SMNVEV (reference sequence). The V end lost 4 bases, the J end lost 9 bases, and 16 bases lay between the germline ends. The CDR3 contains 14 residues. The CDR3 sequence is CASSSRIASRPQHF. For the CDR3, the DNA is TGTGCCAGCAGTTCTCGTATCGCCTCGCGGCCCCAGCATTTT.

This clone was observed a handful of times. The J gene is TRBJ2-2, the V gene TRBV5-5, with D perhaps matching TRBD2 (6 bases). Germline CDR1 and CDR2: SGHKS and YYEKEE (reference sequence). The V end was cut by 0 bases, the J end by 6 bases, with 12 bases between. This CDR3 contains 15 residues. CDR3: CASSLAGGEAGELFF. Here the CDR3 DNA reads TGTGCCAGCAGCTTGGCCGGAGGGGAGGCCGGGGAGCTGTTTTTT.

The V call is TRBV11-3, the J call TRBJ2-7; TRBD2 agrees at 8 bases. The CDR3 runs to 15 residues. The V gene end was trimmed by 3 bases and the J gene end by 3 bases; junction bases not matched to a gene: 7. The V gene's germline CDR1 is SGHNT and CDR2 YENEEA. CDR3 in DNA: TGTGCCAGCAGCTTCCCCAGCGGGGGCATCTACGAGCAGTACTTC. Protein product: CASSFPSGGIYEQYF.

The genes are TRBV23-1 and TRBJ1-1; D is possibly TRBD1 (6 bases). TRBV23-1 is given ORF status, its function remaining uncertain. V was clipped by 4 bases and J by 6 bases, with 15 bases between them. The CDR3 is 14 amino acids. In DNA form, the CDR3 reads TGCGCCAGCAGTCCCCAGGACAGTTACCCTGAAGCTTTCTTT. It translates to CASSPQDSYPEAFF.

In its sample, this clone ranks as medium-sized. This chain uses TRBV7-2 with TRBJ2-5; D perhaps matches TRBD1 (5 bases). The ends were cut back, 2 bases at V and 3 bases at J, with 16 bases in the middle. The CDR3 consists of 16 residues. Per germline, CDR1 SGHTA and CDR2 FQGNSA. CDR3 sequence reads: CASSLFPRTREETQYF. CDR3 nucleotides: TGTGCCAGCAGCTTATTCCCCCGGACAAGGGAAGAGACCCAGTACTTC.

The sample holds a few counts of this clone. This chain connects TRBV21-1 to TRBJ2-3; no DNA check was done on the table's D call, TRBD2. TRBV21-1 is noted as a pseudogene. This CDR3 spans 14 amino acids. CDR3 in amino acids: CASSEAGSTDTQYF. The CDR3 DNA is TGTGCCAGCAGCGAGGCGGGCAGCACAGATACGCAGTATTTT.

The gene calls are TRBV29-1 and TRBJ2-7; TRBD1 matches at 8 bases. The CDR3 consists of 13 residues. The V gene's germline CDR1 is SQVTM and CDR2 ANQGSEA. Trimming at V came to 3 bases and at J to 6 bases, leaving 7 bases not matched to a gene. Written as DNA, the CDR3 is TGCAGCGTTGAGCGGGACAGGTCTACCGAGCAGTACTTC. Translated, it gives CSVERDRSTEQYF.

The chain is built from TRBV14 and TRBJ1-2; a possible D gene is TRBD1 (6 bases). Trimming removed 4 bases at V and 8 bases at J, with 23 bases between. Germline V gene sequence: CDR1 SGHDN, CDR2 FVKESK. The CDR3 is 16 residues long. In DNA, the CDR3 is TGTGCCAGCAGCCCAGGACAGTTAACTAACCCCAGCGGCTACACCTTC. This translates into CASSPGQLTNPSGYTF.